Listed here are 23 T cell receptor beta chains from one sample, sequenced in a study of T cell responses to AZD1222 COVID-19 vaccine. The table came from immunoSEQ multiplex PCR; TCRdb's copy has only in-frame clones and leaves some out. The repertoire holds 150,000 to 200,000 clones, 90% to 95% seen once, with less than 4.5% in the top ten. The specimen was peripheral blood, collected 28 days after the second dose of the MenACWY control vaccine. The source is an adult who received the MenACWY meningococcal vaccine as a control.

The rearrangement uses TRBV2 and TRBJ2-2, with D possibly called TRBD1 or TRBD2 (6 bases each). The germline V gene encodes CDR1 SNHLY and CDR2 FYNNEI. The CDR3 totals 14 residues. The ends were cut back, 4 bases at V and 6 bases at J, with 12 bases in the middle. This chain's CDR3 is CASSGNGGAGELFF. The CDR3 nucleotides read TGTGCCAGCAGTGGCAACGGGGGCGCCGGGGAGCTGTTTTTT.

This chain uses TRBV10-3 with TRBJ2-5; the match to TRBD2 covers 8 bases. CDR1 and CDR2 (germline): ENHRY, SYGVKD. Unmatched junction bases numbered 11, after V lost 6 bases and J lost 5 bases. The CDR3 spans 15 residues. The CDR3 DNA sequence: TGTGCCATCAGCGCGTATGGACTAGCAAGGGAGACCCAGTACTTC. This gives the protein CAISAYGLARETQYF.

The chain links TRBV27 to TRBJ1-5; D perhaps matches TRBD1 (6 bases). Trimming pared 5 bases from V and 3 bases from J, leaving 11 bases between. CDR3 size: 14 residues. Germline V lookup: CDR1 MNHEY, CDR2 SMNVEV (reference sequence). The CDR3 DNA reads TGTGCCAGCAGTCCTTGGACAGACAATCAGCCCCAGCATTTT. This translates into CASSPWTDNQPQHF.

This chain uses TRBV7-9 with TRBJ1-1; TRBD1 matches at 10 bases. The germline gives CDR1 SEHNR, CDR2 FQNEAQ (reference sequence). CDR3 length: 18 residues. V lost 9 bases and J lost 3; bases outside the gene matches: 19. CDR3 sequence (DNA): TGTGCCAGTTCCCCTTCTGGGACAGGGGCCCTTAGGGACACTGAAGCTTTCTTT. This encodes CASSPSGTGALRDTEAFF.

The chain uses TRBV5-8 and TRBJ2-1; TRBD2 agrees at 10 bases. The germline V gene has CDR1 SGHTS and CDR2 YDEGEE. CDR3 length: 15 amino acids. V gave up 0 bases and J gave up 10 bases; unmatched junction bases: 7. The CDR3 reads CASSLELAGVGEQFF. Written as DNA, the CDR3 is TGTGCCAGCAGCTTGGAGCTAGCGGGAGTAGGAGAGCAGTTCTTC.

CDR3: CASSVALGSYTDTQYF. The CDR3 coding sequence is TGTGCCAGCAGCGTAGCTCTAGGCAGCTACACAGATACGCAGTATTTT. The rearrangement links TRBV9 to TRBJ2-3; D unresolved. V lost 0 bases and J 2 bases, leaving 13 bases between the germline ends. There are 16 residues in the CDR3. Looked up from germline, CDR1 is SGDLS and CDR2 is YYNGEE.

The chain links TRBV11-1 to TRBJ1-1; TRBD1 might be the D (6 bases). Germline CDR1 reads SGHAT; CDR2 reads FQDESV (reference sequence). The CDR3 is made up of 15 amino acids. V gave up 5 bases and J gave up 1 base, with 14 bases separating them. CDR3 coding DNA: TGTGCCAGCAGCGCCGAACAGGGACCGAACACTGAAGCTTTCTTT. This encodes CASSAEQGPNTEAFF.

The chain carries TRBV30 and TRBJ1-5, with a weak D call TRBD1 (6 bases). Germline V gene lookup returns CDR1 GTSNPN and CDR2 SVGIG (reference sequence). V was trimmed by 5 bases and J by 0 bases, leaving 8 bases between them. This CDR3 comprises 13 residues. DNA of the CDR3: TGTGCCTGGGAGGGGGATAGCAATCAGCCCCAGCATTTT. Translation gives CAWEGDSNQPQHF.

The V and J genes are TRBV9 and TRBJ1-5; weak D call: TRBD1 (5 bases). Trimming stripped 10 bases from V and 1 base from J, with 18 bases between. This CDR3 comprises 15 residues. The germline CDR1 and CDR2 sequences are SGDLS and YYNGEE. CDR3 nucleotide sequence: TGTGCCCGCCGCGGGGGGGGTATGAGCAATCAGCCCCAGCATTTT. Translated: CARRGGGMSNQPQHF.

The chain carries TRBV29-1 and TRBJ1-2; D might be TRBD1 (6 bases). V lost 4 bases, J lost 6 bases, and 18 bases lay in between. Germline V lookup: CDR1 SQVTM, CDR2 ANQGSEA. This CDR3 is built from 14 residues. CDR3 coding DNA: TGCAGCGTTGGCAGGGGCCAGGTGTCGAATGGCTACACCTTC. Residues: CSVGRGQVSNGYTF.

This rearrangement joins TRBV11-3 to TRBJ2-2; D possibly matches TRBD1 or TRBD2 (5 bases each). There are 13 residues in the CDR3. The V end was cut by 5 bases, the J end by 9 bases, with 13 bases between. Germline V gene sequence: CDR1 SGHNT, CDR2 YENEEA. As DNA, the CDR3 is TGTGCCAGCAGCCCCAACGGGGCCTGGGAGCTGTTTTTT. This encodes CASSPNGAWELFF.

The V and J genes are TRBV6-5 and TRBJ1-6, with a possible D match to TRBD1 (5 bases). Trimming removed 6 bases at V and 7 bases at J, with 16 bases between. This CDR3 has 15 residues. Germline V gene data show CDR1 as MNHEY and CDR2 as SVGAGI. The CDR3 region has the DNA TGTGCCAGCAGCTGGGACGGGGATCACAATTCACCCCTCCACTTT. Encoded protein: CASSWDGDHNSPLHF.

V usage is TRBV28 and J usage is TRBJ2-3, with no clear D. V was trimmed by 10 bases and J by 1 base, leaving 12 bases between them. Germline CDR1 MDHEN, CDR2 SYDVKM. The CDR3 has 13 residues. For the CDR3, the DNA is TGTGCCACCCACTTTGGGGGCACAGATACGCAGTATTTT. It encodes CATHFGGTDTQYF. The whole variable domain, remainder taken from reference TRBV28 and TRBJ2-3, is DVKVTQSSRYLVKRTGEKVFLECVQDMDHENMFWYRQDPGLGLRLIYFSYDVKMKEKGDIPEGYSVSREKKERFSLILESASTNQTSMYLCATHFGGTDTQYFGPGTRLTVL.

CDR3 sequence: CASTLRSGSGELFF. CDR3 in DNA: TGTGCCAGCACCCTACGATCAGGTTCCGGGGAGCTGTTTTTT. This chain joins TRBV6-6 and TRBJ2-2; no firm D call. Germline V gene lookup returns CDR1 MNHNY and CDR2 SVGAGI (reference sequence). The CDR3 consists of 14 residues. Between the trimmed V and J ends, which lost 7 bases and 6 bases, there was a span of 15 bases.

The chain combines TRBV6-5 with TRBJ2-1; TRBD2 is a possible D gene (6 bases). The CDR3 covers 14 residues. The V and J ends lost 11 bases and 0 bases respectively, with 14 bases between them. The germline V gene has CDR1 MNHEY and CDR2 SVGAGI. The CDR3 coding sequence is TGTGCCGGCAAATCGGGGGTCTCCTACAATGAGCAGTTCTTC. Amino acid sequence: CAGKSGVSYNEQFF.

The J gene is TRBJ2-2, the V gene TRBV7-7; 8 bases fit TRBD2. V dropped 1 base and J dropped 5; count of bases not matched to a gene: 6. Germline V gives CDR1 SSHAT, CDR2 FNYEAQ (reference sequence). This CDR3 comprises 16 residues. Written as DNA, the CDR3 is TGTGCCAGCAGCTTAGTTGGGACTAGTGAAACCGGGGAGCTGTTTTTT. Protein sequence: CASSLVGTSETGELFF.

The chain uses TRBV4-1 and TRBJ2-7; D is possibly TRBD1 (6 bases). V dropped 0 bases and J dropped 4 bases, with 19 bases sitting between them. This CDR3 has 17 residues. CDR1 is MGHRA, CDR2 YSYEKL, per germline. Here the CDR3 DNA reads TGCGCCAGCAGCCAAGAGAGGGGGTTTCCTGGACCGTACGAGCAGTACTTC. Its protein is CASSQERGFPGPYEQYF.

The chain uses TRBV19 and TRBJ1-4; D not certain. CDR1 is LNHDA and CDR2 is SQIVND in the germline V gene (reference sequence). V was clipped by 5 bases and J by 0 bases, with 7 bases between them. CDR3 length equals 14 residues. This chain's CDR3 is CASSDRTTNEKLFF. The CDR3 region has the DNA TGTGCCAGTAGTGACCGAACAACTAATGAAAAACTGTTTTTT.

J is TRBJ2-2 and V is TRBV10-3, with 9 bases aligning to TRBD2. The CDR3 consists of 14 residues. The trim removed 4 bases at V and 5 bases at J, leaving 2 bases unmatched. CDR1 ENHRY and CDR2 SYGVKD come from the germline V gene. Here the CDR3 reads CAISGLAGTGELFF. The DNA of the CDR3 is TGTGCCATCAGTGGGCTAGCGGGAACCGGGGAGCTGTTTTTT.

CDR3 DNA sequence: TGTGCCTGGAGTGGCTGGGGCGGTTCACCCCTCCACTTT. Amino acid sequence: CAWSGWGGSPLHF. V usage is TRBV30 and J usage is TRBJ1-6; the D gene is possibly TRBD1 (5 bases). Deletions cut 1 base from V and 9 bases from J, with 10 bases between. This CDR3 is built from 13 residues. Germline V gene sequence: CDR1 GTSNPN, CDR2 SVGIG (reference sequence).

J is TRBJ1-4 and V is TRBV11-2; 7 nucleotides align to TRBD1. The junction had 5 bases not matched to a gene; V was cut back by 3 bases and J by 7 bases. The CDR3 length is 14 residues. CDR1 and CDR2 from the germline V gene are SGHAT and FQNNGV. The CDR3 here is CASSFSQGGEKLFF. CDR3 bases: TGTGCCAGCAGCTTCTCCCAGGGGGGTGAAAAACTGTTTTTT.

The rearrangement links TRBV5-1 to TRBJ2-5, with 7 positions matching TRBD1. After removal of 0 bases from V and 4 bases from J, the junction contained 6 bases not matched to a gene. There are 15 residues in the CDR3. In germline, CDR1 is SGHRS, CDR2 YFSETQ. The CDR3 nucleotides are TGCGCCAGCAGCTTGGGCAGGGGGTACCGAGAGACCCAGTACTTC. Translated: CASSLGRGYRETQYF.

This chain joins TRBV19 and TRBJ2-7; TRBD1 matches at 8 bases. Germline CDR1 reads LNHDA; CDR2 reads SQIVND (reference sequence). With V trimmed by 4 bases and J by 2 bases, 13 bases remained unmatched. This CDR3 has 17 residues. The chain's CDR3 is CASSTTTGTGLTYEQYF. CDR3 nucleotide sequence: TGTGCCAGTAGTACTACTACCGGGACAGGCCTTACCTACGAGCAGTACTTC.